Presented here are 24 T cell receptor beta chains from one specimen sequenced in a study of cytomegalovirus exposure and HLA in healthy donors. Primers included in the PCR were 60 Vbeta and 13 Jbeta primers. Here immunoSEQ multiplex PCR was the method, and the copy in TCRdb shows in-frame clones only, minus some. The sample lists approximately 140,000 clones; 65% to 90% were seen once. Sequencing was carried out using PBMCs. The receptors originated from a man younger than 30 in good health and CMV-seronegative.

The chain employs TRBV10-3 and TRBJ1-5, with no clear D. The CDR3 loop spans 12 amino acids. V lost 4 bases and J lost 5, with 6 bases in between. Germline V lookup: CDR1 ENHRY, CDR2 SYGVKD. The CDR3 bases are TGTGCCATCAGTGGGAGTGATCAGCCCCAGCATTTT. Its protein is CAISGSDQPQHF.

This clone was detected a few times. This chain links TRBV6-5 with TRBJ1-6; possibly TRBD1 for D (5 bases). The CDR3 runs 15 residues. CDR1 is MNHEY and CDR2 is SVGAGI in the germline V gene. V lost 4 bases, J lost 8 bases, and 15 bases lay in between. CDR3 loop: CASSSGRGSDSPLHF. CDR3 DNA sequence: TGTGCCAGCAGTTCCGGGAGGGGTAGCGATTCACCCCTCCACTTT.

V is TRBV18 and J is TRBJ1-2, with D unclear. This CDR3 is built from 13 residues. V lost 3 bases and J 3 bases, leaving 8 bases between the germline ends. Per germline, CDR1 KGHSH and CDR2 LQKENI. The DNA of the CDR3 is TGTGCCAGCTCACCGTTGGGAGACTATGGCTACACCTTC. Protein product: CASSPLGDYGYTF.

The chain joins TRBV28 to TRBJ2-3; D possibly corresponds to TRBD1 (6 bases). This CDR3 contains 14 residues. Germline CDR1 and CDR2: MDHEN and SYDVKM. V lost 8 bases to trimming and J lost 2 bases, with 14 bases between them. The CDR3 sequence: CASLVQGITDTQYF. The CDR3, as DNA: TGTGCCAGCCTTGTACAGGGAATCACAGATACGCAGTATTTT.

The chain joins TRBV9 to TRBJ2-7; a weak D match, TRBD1 (5 bases). In germline, CDR1 is SGDLS, CDR2 YYNGEE. This CDR3 has 12 amino acids. Trimming shortened V by 3 bases and J by 4 bases, and 8 bases separated the two germline ends. In DNA, the CDR3 is TGTGCCAGCAGCGCCGACAGTTACGAGCAGTACTTC. It codes for CASSADSYEQYF.

This clone was seen a single time. The chain links TRBV9 to TRBJ2-7; D is possibly TRBD1 (6 bases). V lost 0 bases and J lost 1, with 11 bases in between. The CDR3 has 15 residues. Germline V lookup: CDR1 SGDLS, CDR2 YYNGEE. The CDR3 reads CASSVGGQLSYEQYF. The DNA of the CDR3 is TGTGCCAGCAGCGTAGGGGGACAATTGTCCTACGAGCAGTACTTC.

The chain recombines TRBV6-5 with TRBJ1-1, with a weak D call TRBD1 (6 bases). V was clipped by 6 bases and J by 9 bases, with 11 bases between them. In germline, CDR1 is MNHEY, CDR2 SVGAGI. The CDR3 loop spans 11 amino acids. CDR3 protein: CASSFQGKAFF. CDR3 DNA sequence: TGTGCCAGCAGCTTCCAGGGGAAAGCTTTCTTT.

This clone was detected a few times. The chain joins TRBV7-9 to TRBJ2-1; a possible D gene is TRBD1 (6 bases). V gave up 0 bases and J gave up 7 bases, with 10 bases separating them. This CDR3 has 14 amino acids. Looked up from germline, CDR1 is SEHNR and CDR2 is FQNEAQ (reference sequence). This CDR3 is CASSLADRRNEQFF. DNA for the CDR3: TGTGCCAGCAGCTTAGCGGACAGAAGGAATGAGCAGTTCTTC. Together with reference TRBV7-9 and TRBJ2-1, the CDR3 gives the full variable domain: DTGVSQNPRHKITKRGQNVTFRCDPISEHNRLYWYRQTLGQGPEFLTYFQNEAQLEKSRLLSDRFSAERPKGSFSTLEIQRTEQGDSAMYLCASSLADRRNEQFFGPGTRLTVL.

Points on this clone: Other DNA variants within this sample encode the same CDR3. The V call is TRBV4-1, the J call TRBJ1-1; D gene ambiguous. The germline gives CDR1 MGHRA, CDR2 YSYEKL. CDR3 length: 11 residues. The germline V and J ends were trimmed by 7 bases and 3 bases, with 6 bases remaining between them. The CDR3 DNA reads TGCGCCAGCACACGGGACACTGAAGCTTTCTTT. Residues: CASTRDTEAFF.

The chain recombines TRBV9 with TRBJ2-3, with a tentative D call TRBD2 (5 bases). CDR3 length: 14 residues. Germline CDR1 and CDR2: SGDLS and YYNGEE. V gave up 3 bases and J gave up 1 base, with 9 bases separating them. This chain's CDR3 is CASSGGLRTDTQYF. CDR3 sequence (DNA): TGTGCCAGCAGCGGCGGACTTCGCACAGATACGCAGTATTTT.

This chain joins TRBV30 and TRBJ1-1; 7 bases match TRBD1. The CDR3 loop spans 18 amino acids. The junction had 18 bases not matched to a gene; V was cut back by 4 bases and J by 1 base. The V gene's germline CDR1 is GTSNPN and CDR2 SVGIG (reference sequence). The DNA of the CDR3 is TGTGCCTGGAACCACATATACGACAGGGAAAAGAGGAACACTGAAGCTTTCTTT. Translation gives CAWNHIYDREKRNTEAFF. The variable domain in full, completed from reference TRBV30 and TRBJ1-1, reads SQTIHQWPATLVQPVGSPLSLECTVEGTSNPNLYWYRQAAGRGLQLLFYSVGIGQISSEVPQNLSASRPQDRQFILSSKKLLLSDSGFYLCAWNHIYDREKRNTEAFFGQGTRLTVV.

Note on this clone: Other nucleotide sequences in the sample specify the same CDR3. The chain carries TRBV5-1 and TRBJ1-2; a possible D gene is TRBD1 (5 bases). The CDR3 totals 12 residues. The germline V gene has CDR1 SGHRS and CDR2 YFSETQ. Trimming removed 0 bases from V and 7 bases from J, with 7 bases in between. The CDR3 here is CASSLDRGGYTF. Here the CDR3 DNA reads TGCGCCAGCAGCTTGGATAGGGGTGGCTACACCTTC.

The chain joins TRBV30 to TRBJ2-7; D perhaps matches TRBD1 (6 bases). CDR1 is GTSNPN and CDR2 is SVGIG in the germline V gene (reference sequence). The CDR3 totals 13 residues. The V and J ends lost 7 bases and 6 bases respectively, with 19 bases between them. As DNA, the CDR3 is TGTGCCTACTCAACAGGGTTTTCGGTCGAGCAGTACTTC. Protein sequence: CAYSTGFSVEQYF.

This clone was seen a handful of times. The chain couples TRBV30 to TRBJ1-2; no firm D call. Trimming cost V 2 bases and J 8 bases, with 12 bases left between them. Germline V gene data show CDR1 as GTSNPN and CDR2 as SVGIG (reference sequence). The CDR3 runs 12 residues. The CDR3 reads CAWSPTLAGYTF. For the CDR3, the DNA is TGTGCCTGGAGTCCAACCCTCGCGGGCTACACCTTC.

The CDR3 protein is CASSPHIRDRRNQPQHF. The CDR3 nucleotides are TGTGCCAGTAGTCCACACATCCGGGACAGACGCAATCAGCCCCAGCATTTT. The J gene is TRBJ1-5, the V gene TRBV19; the match to TRBD1 covers 7 bases. Germline V CDR1 and CDR2: LNHDA, SQIVND (reference sequence). CDR3 length: 17 residues. Trimming removed 5 bases from V and 2 bases from J; junction bases left unmatched: 12.

The chain carries TRBV7-3 and TRBJ2-1, with 7 bases that match TRBD2. This CDR3 contains 17 residues. Trimming at V came to 0 bases and at J to 4 bases, leaving 9 bases not matched to a gene. Germline V CDR1 and CDR2: SGHTA, FQGTGA. The CDR3 sequence: CASSLTLAGEGYNEQFF. CDR3 nucleotides: TGTGCCAGCAGCTTAACGTTGGCGGGGGAAGGATACAATGAGCAGTTCTTC.

As for this clone: This specimen includes other DNA sequences encoding the same CDR3. The chain recombines TRBV30 with TRBJ1-6, with TRBD1 matching over 7 bases. The CDR3 is 16 amino acids. CDR1 and CDR2 (germline): GTSNPN, SVGIG (reference sequence). J lost 2 bases, V lost 4 bases, and 8 bases had no gene match. This CDR3 is CAWIDRVVTYNSPLHF. The DNA of the CDR3 is TGTGCCTGGATTGACAGGGTTGTGACCTATAATTCACCCCTCCACTTT.

The chain recombines TRBV6-5 with TRBJ1-1; D unclear. Germline CDR1 MNHEY, CDR2 SVGAGI. V was clipped by 11 bases and J by 8 bases, with 9 bases between them. This CDR3 is 9 amino acids long. The CDR3 nucleotides read TGTGCCGGCTTGTCCGAAGCTTTCTTT. It yields the protein CAGLSEAFF.

The gene calls are TRBV27 and TRBJ2-7; TRBD1 matches 7 bases. J lost 5 bases, V lost 6 bases, and 4 bases had no gene match. CDR1 and CDR2 (germline): MNHEY, SMNVEV (reference sequence). This CDR3 comprises 12 residues. In DNA form, the CDR3 reads TGTGCCAGCAGCCTACAGGGGAACGAGCAGTACTTC. It encodes CASSLQGNEQYF.

This chain joins TRBV29-1 and TRBJ2-7, with TRBD2 matching 7 bases. Per germline, CDR1 SQVTM and CDR2 ANQGSEA. V trimming: 0 bases; J trimming: 5 bases; junction bases outside the gene matches: 10. The CDR3 covers 15 residues. The DNA of the CDR3 is TGCAGCGTTGAAGAGCGGGGAGGGTCGGACGACGAGCAGTACTTC. Its protein product is CSVEERGGSDDEQYF.

This chain links TRBV14 with TRBJ1-2; D gene ambiguous. CDR1 and CDR2 from the germline V gene are SGHDN and FVKESK. V was trimmed by 5 bases and J by 8 bases, leaving 18 bases between them. This CDR3 comprises 14 residues. CDR3 region: CASSAWHGLEGYTF. Written as DNA, the CDR3 is TGTGCCAGCAGCGCCTGGCATGGGTTGGAGGGCTACACCTTC.

This chain uses TRBV7-8 with TRBJ2-7; TRBD2 matches at 10 bases. This CDR3 region has 15 residues. Unmatched junction bases numbered 9, after V lost 5 bases and J lost 5 bases. Germline V gene data show CDR1 as SGHVS and CDR2 as FQNEAQ. DNA of the CDR3: TGTGCCAGCAGCCCAAAGCGGGGGGGCGTCCACGAGCAGTACTTC. Translating it yields CASSPKRGGVHEQYF.

Only one count was recorded for this clone. V gene TRBV9 combines with J gene TRBJ2-7, with D possibly TRBD1 on 6 matching bases. The CDR3 extends over 14 amino acids. V lost 0 bases and J lost 6, with 13 bases in between. The germline CDR1 and CDR2 sequences are SGDLS and YYNGEE. The CDR3 DNA reads as TGTGCCAGCAGCGTAGCAGGGTGGGGGCTCGAGCAGTACTTC. This gives the protein CASSVAGWGLEQYF. The full variable domain, rest sourced from reference TRBV9 and TRBJ2-7, is DSGVTQTPKHLITATGQRVTLRCSPRSGDLSVYWYQQSLDQGLQFLIQYYNGEERAKGNILERFSAQQFPDLHSELNLSSLELGDSALYFCASSVAGWGLEQYFGPGTRLTVT.

This clone was seen a handful of times. The chain is built from TRBV6-5 and TRBJ2-1, with 12 bases matching TRBD2. The CDR3 contains 15 residues. Germline V gene lookup returns CDR1 MNHEY and CDR2 SVGAGI. Germline trimming cut 5 bases from V and 9 bases from J; bases unmatched to any gene: 8. The CDR3 region is CASSPSSGGGGEQFF. The CDR3 DNA reads as TGTGCCAGCAGTCCGTCTAGCGGGGGGGGCGGTGAGCAGTTCTTC.